Listed below are T cell receptor beta chains from one sample, sequenced in a study of blood T cell repertoires in COVID-19. Libraries were prepared by immunoSEQ multiplex PCR; TCRdb keeps only in-frame clonotypes and omits some of them. Among 60,000 to 80,000 clones listed, around 88% were seen once. The sequenced sample was peripheral blood. Every receptor here comes from a man between 60 and 75 years old with acute or convalescent COVID-19. Each CDR3 is given with its conserved first and last residue. The D gene is left open where the match is weak. Clone size appears in some rows only: once, few, many, or a class for an expanded clone.

cdr3_nt	cdr3_aa	v_call	clone_size	j_call	d_call
TGTGCCAGCACCCCCCCGACTAGCCCAGATACGCAGTATTTT	CASTPPTSPDTQYF	TRBV7-9	NA	TRBJ2-3	TRBD2
TGCGCCAGCAGCTTGGAAGGGTCGGGGCAGCCCCAGCATTTT	CASSLEGSGQPQHF	TRBV5-1	once	TRBJ1-5	NA
TGTGCCAGCAGTGCCCCTCCGGCCGGGGAGACCCAGTACTTC	CASSAPPAGETQYF	TRBV25-1	NA	TRBJ2-5	NA
TGTGCCAGCAGTTCCAACCATTTACGGGGCACCGGGGAGCTGTTTTTT	CASSSNHLRGTGELFF	TRBV6-5	NA	TRBJ2-2	NA
TGTGCCAGCAGCCCTGGTAGGAGACAGCAAGAGACCCAGTACTTC	CASSPGRRQQETQYF	TRBV5-5	NA	TRBJ2-5	NA
TGTGCCAGCGGGGGAGGGCTTAACACTGAAGCTTTCTTT	CASGGGLNTEAFF	TRBV6-5	NA	TRBJ1-1	NA
TGTGCCAGCAGTTTATACCAGGGTTCTACCTCCTACGAGCAGTACTTC	CASSLYQGSTSYEQYF	TRBV28	NA	TRBJ2-7	NA
TGTGCCTGGAGTGTCCGCCGGGGGGGACTCAATCAGCCCCAGCATTTT	CAWSVRRGGLNQPQHF	TRBV30	NA	TRBJ1-5	NA
TGCGCCAGCAGCTCGGGACTGGGGACCAATGAGCAGTTCTTC	CASSSGLGTNEQFF	TRBV5-1	NA	TRBJ2-1	NA
TGTGCCAGTAACGACAGGGTGAACACTGAAGCTTTCTTT	CASNDRVNTEAFF	TRBV19	NA	TRBJ1-1	TRBD1
TGTGCCTGGAGTGTGACTACTGTAGGAGTGAGCTACACCTTC	CAWSVTTVGVSYTF	TRBV30	NA	TRBJ1-2	NA
TGTGCCAGCAGTGGGGGACTAGCGGGAGGAATTATGACCCACAATGAGCAGTTCTTC	CASSGGLAGGIMTHNEQFF	TRBV6-1	NA	TRBJ2-1	TRBD2
TGTGCCAGCAGTTTATGGACAGGGAGTACAGATACGCAGTATTTT	CASSLWTGSTDTQYF	TRBV27	NA	TRBJ2-3	TRBD1
TGTGCCAGCAGTTACAGTTGGACTAGATCCCATGCGCAGTATTTT	CASSYSWTRSHAQYF	TRBV6-5	NA	TRBJ2-3	TRBD2
TGTGCCAGCAGCCCGACCAGGGGACCACCCCTCCACTTT	CASSPTRGPPLHF	TRBV7-2	NA	TRBJ1-6	NA
TGTGCCATCAGTTCCCGAGGATTAGCGGGTCAAGAGACCCAGTACTTC	CAISSRGLAGQETQYF	TRBV10-3	NA	TRBJ2-5	TRBD2
TGTGCCAGCAGCCCAGCAGGGGCAAACACTGAAGCTTTCTTT	CASSPAGANTEAFF	TRBV6-5	NA	TRBJ1-1	NA
TGTGCCAGCAGCCAAGACGTCAAATGGGACAGGGGGAACACCGGGGAGCTGTTTTTT	CASSQDVKWDRGNTGELFF	TRBV14	NA	TRBJ2-2	TRBD1
TGCGCCAGCAGCCAAGATATTGCCAGCGACTATGGCTACACCTTC	CASSQDIASDYGYTF	TRBV4-1	NA	TRBJ1-2	NA
TGTGCTAGTGGTTTGGCCCTCGTACAGGGGGGGCCTGGAAACACCATATATTTT	CASGLALVQGGPGNTIYF	TRBV12-5	few	TRBJ1-3	TRBD1
TGTGCCAGTAGTACCACGGGACTTGAGGATACGCAGTATTTT	CASSTTGLEDTQYF	TRBV19	NA	TRBJ2-3	NA
TGTGCCAGCAGCTTAGCGGTTTCGGGGGGGCCTGCGACGCAGTATTTT	CASSLAVSGGPATQYF	TRBV7-6	once	TRBJ2-3	TRBD2
TGCGCCAGCAGCATAGGGGACACAAGCGGTGAAAAACTGTTTTTT	CASSIGDTSGEKLFF	TRBV5-1	NA	TRBJ1-4	NA
TGTGCCAGCAGCTTAACCGGGAGCTCCTACGAGCAGTACTTC	CASSLTGSSYEQYF	TRBV5-4	NA	TRBJ2-7	NA
TGTGCCAGTAGTGCGGAAGACAGGGCCAATCAGCCCCAGCATTTT	CASSAEDRANQPQHF	TRBV19	few	TRBJ1-5	TRBD1
TGTGCCAGCAGTGGACAGCTTAACACTGAAGCTTTCTTT	CASSGQLNTEAFF	TRBV27	NA	TRBJ1-1	NA
TGCGCCAGCAGCCAAGAAGCACAGTTGAACACTGAAGCTTTCTTT	CASSQEAQLNTEAFF	TRBV4-1	NA	TRBJ1-1	NA
TGCGCCAGCAGCTCCTCGAGCTCCTATAATTCACCCCTCCACTTT	CASSSSSSYNSPLHF	TRBV5-1	NA	TRBJ1-6	NA
TGTGCCAGCAGCCCACCCCTTACAGGGCAGAATGAAAAACTGTTTTTT	CASSPPLTGQNEKLFF	TRBV13	few	TRBJ1-4	NA
TGCGCCAGCAGGGAACTAGCGGGAACAGATACGCAGTATTTT	CASRELAGTDTQYF	TRBV10-2	once	TRBJ2-3	TRBD2
TGTGCCAGCTGGGACAGGGGGGCCGGGGAGCTGTTTTTT	CASWDRGAGELFF	TRBV19	NA	TRBJ2-2	TRBD1
TGTGCCAGCAGCCCACGGGACAGGGGGTTTGGCTACACCTTC	CASSPRDRGFGYTF	TRBV7-2	NA	TRBJ1-2	TRBD1
TGTGCCAGCAGCTTACTGACAGGGGGCACAGATACGCAGTATTTT	CASSLLTGGTDTQYF	TRBV7-9	NA	TRBJ2-3	TRBD1
TGTGCCAGCAGCCGTGACTGGGCTAGCGGGGCTCAAGAGACCCAGTACTTC	CASSRDWASGAQETQYF	TRBV11-2	NA	TRBJ2-5	TRBD2
TGTGCCAGCAGTCTACCTCAGGGAGGGACGGAGCCCCAGCATTTT	CASSLPQGGTEPQHF	TRBV28	NA	TRBJ1-5	NA
TGTGCCAGTAGTAACCTAGCGGGGGACAATGAGCAGTTCTTC	CASSNLAGDNEQFF	TRBV19	once	TRBJ2-1	TRBD2
TGTGCTAGTGGTTTGGGGACAGGGAGCTCTGGGGCCAACGTCCTGACTTTC	CASGLGTGSSGANVLTF	TRBV12-5	NA	TRBJ2-6	TRBD1
TGCAGTGCTAATAGGGGCTACGAGCAGTACTTC	CSANRGYEQYF	TRBV20-1	NA	TRBJ2-7	NA